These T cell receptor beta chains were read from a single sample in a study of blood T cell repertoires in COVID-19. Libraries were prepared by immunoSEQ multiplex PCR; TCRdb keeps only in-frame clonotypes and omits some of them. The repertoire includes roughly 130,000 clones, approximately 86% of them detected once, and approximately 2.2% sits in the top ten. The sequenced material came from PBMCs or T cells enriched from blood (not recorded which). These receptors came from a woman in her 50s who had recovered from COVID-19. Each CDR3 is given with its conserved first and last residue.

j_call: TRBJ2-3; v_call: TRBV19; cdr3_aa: CASSNPGDRGTDTQYF
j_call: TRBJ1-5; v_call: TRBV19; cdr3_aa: CASTPDRGNQPQHF
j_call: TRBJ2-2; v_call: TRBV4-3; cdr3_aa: CASSQGTETNTGELFF
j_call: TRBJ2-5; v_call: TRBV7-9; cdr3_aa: CASSRRAEVETQYF
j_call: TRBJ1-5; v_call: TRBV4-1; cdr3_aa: CASSRDIDQPQHF
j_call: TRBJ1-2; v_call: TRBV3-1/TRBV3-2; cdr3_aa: CASSQAGNGYTF
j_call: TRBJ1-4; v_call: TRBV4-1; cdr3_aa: CASSQGWQTITNEKLFF
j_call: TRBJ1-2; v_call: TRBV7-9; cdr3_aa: CASSLYRTGTNYGYTF
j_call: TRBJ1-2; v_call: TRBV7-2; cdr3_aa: CASNDRPNYGYTF
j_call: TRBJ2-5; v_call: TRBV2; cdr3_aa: CASRGTGFQETQYF
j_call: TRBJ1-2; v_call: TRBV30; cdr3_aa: CAWSPDRGNYGYTF
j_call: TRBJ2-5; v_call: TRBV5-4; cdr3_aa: CASSLGPGGGETQYF
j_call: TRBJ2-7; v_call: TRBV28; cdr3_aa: CASSSRGQGYEQYF
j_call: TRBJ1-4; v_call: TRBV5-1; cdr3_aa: CASSLDGGANEKLFF
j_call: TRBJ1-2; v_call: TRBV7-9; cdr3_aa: CASSLTGDEGYTF
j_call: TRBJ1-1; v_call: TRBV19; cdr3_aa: CASSIAGTRGTEAFF
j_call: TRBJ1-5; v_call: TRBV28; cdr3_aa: CASSSGTNSNQPQHF
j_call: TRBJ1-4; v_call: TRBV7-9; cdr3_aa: CASSDQTQTGTNEKLFF
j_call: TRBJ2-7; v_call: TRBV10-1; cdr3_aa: CASSESGQGKAYEQYF
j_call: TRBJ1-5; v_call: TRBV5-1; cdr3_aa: CASSLEGGSAQHF
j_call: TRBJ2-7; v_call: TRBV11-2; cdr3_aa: CASSSQGYSPWEQYF
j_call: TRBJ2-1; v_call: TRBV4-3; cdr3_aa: CASSRRVVAGTTEQFF
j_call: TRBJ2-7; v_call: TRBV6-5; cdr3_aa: CASSYTGQGASEQYF